A selection of T cell receptor beta chains follows, all from one sample in a study of T cell repertoires in cytomegalovirus infection. From the reads, TCRdb called clonotypes with MiXCR, one entry per CDR3 protein. The sample has 400,000 to 550,000 distinct CDR3 sequences, approximately 10% seen once; the top ten hold roughly 10%. Sample: PBMCs. The receptors were gathered from a human donor in good health (CMV status not recorded). Some clones in this sample may be carry-over from other donors' samples. The CDR3 runs from the conserved cysteine through the conserved F or W. The order of the fields is V gene, CDR3 length, D gene, J gene, CDR3 protein. D genes are given only for firm matches.

TRBV7-2	16	NA	TRBJ2-1	CASSLVSGNVHNEQFF
TRBV27	14	NA	TRBJ2-3	CASSLAGTADTQYF
TRBV5-4	15	TRBD1	TRBJ1-2	CASSLPGQGSDGYTF
TRBV7-2	14	NA	TRBJ2-7	CASRTGPISYEQYF
TRBV29-1	13	NA	TRBJ2-1	CSVRDSFYNEQFF
TRBV9	13	NA	TRBJ1-1	CASSVVGDTEAFF
TRBV4-2	15	NA	TRBJ1-1	CASSQDRGRVTEAFF
TRBV2	14	NA	TRBJ1-4	CASRDTGNTEKLFF
TRBV15	15	TRBD1	TRBJ2-3	CATSRGGQGADTQYF
TRBV6-1	16	TRBD1	TRBJ2-2	CASRAILGQGIGELFF
TRBV25-1	16	TRBD1	TRBJ1-1	CASSVYLDRGGTEAFF
TRBV2	14	NA	TRBJ1-5	CASSDSDSNQPQHF
TRBV5-8	18	NA	TRBJ2-6	CASSLKIDILSGANVLTF
TRBV6-6	14	NA	TRBJ1-1	CASSYSEGGTEAFF
TRBV5-1	14	TRBD1	TRBJ2-7	CASSWTGGNDEQYF
TRBV28	15	TRBD2	TRBJ2-3	CASSFQGGRSDTQYF
TRBV20-1	16	NA	TRBJ1-2	CSAREQGSDGDYGYTF
TRBV7-9	20	TRBD2	TRBJ2-1	CASTYQIGLAVMSSYNEQFF
TRBV5-1	15	NA	TRBJ1-5	CASSLDTGRHQPQHF
TRBV14	16	TRBD2	TRBJ2-3	CASSPRTSVSTDTQYF
TRBV12-3/TRBV12-4	14	NA	TRBJ2-1	CASSLVRDANEQFF
TRBV18	17	TRBD2	TRBJ2-3	CASSPRTSGWSTDTQYF
TRBV20-1	16	NA	TRBJ1-2	CSALGLGVWSMYGYTF
TRBV4-2	12	NA	TRBJ1-2	CASSHVDSGYTF
TRBV6-6	15	TRBD1	TRBJ2-1	CASSYTGQGGNEQFF
TRBV10-3	13	NA	TRBJ2-1	CATTRRKEDEQFF
TRBV28	14	TRBD1	TRBJ1-2	CASSLLTGGGGYTF
TRBV7-9	15	NA	TRBJ1-2	CASSTLAREPLGYTF
TRBV12-3/TRBV12-4	15	TRBD1	TRBJ1-5	CASSPGTGGSQPQHF
TRBV29-1	13	TRBD1	TRBJ1-2	CSARTGGAYGYTF
TRBV7-2	18	TRBD2	TRBJ2-7	CASSLIDRLAGGSYEQYF
TRBV20-1	16	NA	TRBJ1-5	CSASLSAGTSNQPQHF
TRBV2	13	TRBD2	TRBJ2-2	CASIPTSAGELFF
TRBV19	15	TRBD1	TRBJ2-1	CASSLGQGEGNEQFF
TRBV20-1	13	NA	TRBJ1-3	CSARPGTGNTIYF
TRBV11-2	16	TRBD2	TRBJ2-3	CASSLEGGGARDTQYF
TRBV7-3	13	TRBD2	TRBJ2-1	CASSAPGGWQQFF
TRBV9	15	TRBD2	TRBJ2-7	CASSVVPSGYYEQYF
TRBV28	12	NA	TRBJ1-2	CASSLEGYGYTF
TRBV19	15	NA	TRBJ1-3	CASSIDRTRGNTIYF
TRBV5-1	16	TRBD1	TRBJ2-6	CASSHTGVSGANVLTF
TRBV28	16	NA	TRBJ2-7	CASSFPPDRLTYEQYF
TRBV7-2	17	NA	TRBJ2-5	CASSPRGVGGYQETQYF
TRBV7-3	13	TRBD1	TRBJ2-7	CASSLDRVSEQYF
TRBV12-3/TRBV12-4	15	TRBD1	TRBJ2-2	CASSFQGADTGELFF
TRBV3-1	17	NA	TRBJ1-3	CASSQDREVLRRNTIYF
TRBV6-5	15	TRBD2	TRBJ2-7	CASSYRVSGTYEQYF
TRBV29-1	14	NA	TRBJ2-7	CSVESGETTYEQYF
TRBV3-1	14	NA	TRBJ1-1	CASSQWSGNTEAFF
TRBV20-1	14	TRBD2	TRBJ2-1	CSAGTSESYNEQFF
TRBV2	14	NA	TRBJ2-1	CASSESWVSNEQFF
TRBV7-9	13	TRBD2	TRBJ2-7	CASRGTSGYEQYF
TRBV20-1	13	TRBD2	TRBJ2-1	CSAREGAGGLGSF
TRBV12-3/TRBV12-4	15	TRBD2	TRBJ2-2	CASSQRAGTTGELFF
TRBV4-2	15	NA	TRBJ1-1	CASSQDRGGNTEAFF